The present T cell receptor (beta chain) was sequenced within a study of shared clonotypes between healthy human individuals. Study outcomes and limitations: Larger richness was generally estimated for naive than memory subsets.

Concerning this clone: The target antigen is unknown.

Profiled with immunoSEQ multiplex PCR; TCRdb holds only in-frame clones, not every one. The sample comprises about 1.1 million clones, around 78% of which are singletons, and under 0.6% rests with the top ten. The split of CD4+ cells yielded CD45RA+ naive and CD45RA-negative memory subsets. V gave up 4 bases and J gave up 4 bases; unmatched junction bases: 6. CDR1 is MDHEN and CDR2 is SYDVKM in the germline V gene. This CDR3 spans 15 amino acids. This clonotype was obtained from a man aged 18 to 29 in good health. Some clones in this sample may be carry-over from other donors' samples. Sequenced sample: memory CD4+ T cells from PBMCs. Subset denoted: CD45RA-negative fraction. The J gene is TRBJ1-3, the V gene TRBV28; TRBD1 agrees at 8 bases. The CDR3 protein is CASSSTRTGGNTIYF. The CDR3 DNA reads as TGTGCCAGCAGTTCCACCCGGACAGGGGGAAACACCATATATTTT.